Listed below are T cell receptor beta chains from one sample, sequenced in a study of blood T cell repertoires in COVID-19. Only in-frame clones appear in the TCRdb table, and some are missing; sequencing was by immunoSEQ multiplex PCR. The sample includes over 600,000 clones, 75% to 90% of them seen just once. The sequenced sample consisted of peripheral blood. The receptors here all came from a woman younger than 35 with acute or convalescent COVID-19. The CDR3 runs from the conserved cysteine through the conserved F or W. A D gene is named only where the DNA matches it firmly. A row's size may be missing; if present it is once, few, many or a size class.

V gene	clone size	J gene	D gene	CDR3 protein	CDR3 DNA
TRBV14	NA	TRBJ1-2	TRBD1	CASSPRTGYNYGYTF	TGTGCCAGCAGCCCGAGGACAGGCTATAACTATGGCTACACCTTC
TRBV30	NA	TRBJ1-1	NA	CAWSRGRTENTEAFF	TGTGCCTGGAGCCGAGGCCGGACAGAAAACACTGAAGCTTTCTTT
TRBV7-3	NA	TRBJ1-1	NA	CASSLGGLPTGVNTEAFF	TGTGCCAGCAGCTTAGGGGGACTCCCCACGGGGGTTAACACTGAAGCTTTCTTT
TRBV19	few	TRBJ1-5	TRBD1	CASSRSLGQVTGDKYQPQHF	TGTGCCAGTAGTAGATCGCTGGGACAGGTCACGGGGGATAAGTATCAGCCCCAGCATTTT
TRBV4-3	few	TRBJ1-2	TRBD1	CASSQEVGQGQEGYTF	TGCGCCAGCAGCCAAGAAGTGGGACAGGGACAGGAGGGCTACACCTTC
TRBV9	NA	TRBJ2-2	TRBD1	CASSGTGINTGELFF	TGTGCCAGCAGCGGGACAGGGATCAACACCGGGGAGCTGTTTTTT
TRBV10-3	NA	TRBJ1-2	TRBD1	CAINGQGNYGYTF	TGTGCCATCAATGGACAGGGGAACTATGGCTACACCTTC
TRBV5-5	NA	TRBJ1-2	NA	CASSLARNLMFNYGYTF	TGTGCCAGCAGCTTGGCGCGTAATTTGATGTTTAACTATGGCTACACCTTC
TRBV9	NA	TRBJ1-1	TRBD1	CASSAQTGGDTEAFF	TGTGCCAGCAGCGCCCAGACAGGGGGAGACACTGAAGCTTTCTTT
TRBV12-3/TRBV12-4	few	TRBJ1-5	TRBD1	CASSDRANQPQHF	TGTGCCAGCAGCGACAGGGCAAATCAGCCCCAGCATTTT
TRBV2	NA	TRBJ1-2	TRBD1	CASLGTGLMGYGYTF	TGTGCCAGCCTAGGGACAGGACTTATGGGCTATGGCTACACCTTC
TRBV7-9	NA	TRBJ2-3	TRBD2	CASSVRLAKSTDTQYF	TGTGCCAGCAGCGTGCGACTAGCAAAGAGCACAGATACGCAGTATTTT
TRBV19	NA	TRBJ2-3	NA	CASSGGTENLDTQYF	TGTGCCAGTAGTGGCGGGACAGAGAACTTGGATACGCAGTATTTT
TRBV5-6	NA	TRBJ1-1	NA	CASSLGSLVRDAFF	TGTGCCAGCAGCTTGGGGTCGCTCGTGAGGGATGCTTTCTTT
TRBV7-2	NA	TRBJ2-1	TRBD2	CASSFRTRGNEQFF	TGTGCCAGCAGCTTCAGGACTAGGGGCAATGAGCAGTTCTTC
TRBV6-1	NA	TRBJ1-2	TRBD1	CASSERVSGGGGYTF	TGTGCCAGCAGTGAACGGGTATCAGGGGGTGGTGGCTACACCTTC
TRBV6-5	NA	TRBJ2-1	TRBD2	CASSYEGRGVEQFF	TGTGCCAGCAGTTACGAAGGGCGGGGGGTTGAGCAGTTCTTC
TRBV5-1	NA	TRBJ2-7	TRBD1	CASSLGGQPYEQYF	TGCGCCAGCAGCTTGGGGGGACAGCCCTACGAGCAGTACTTC
TRBV24-1	NA	TRBJ2-1	NA	CATSPTTDYNEQFF	TGTGCCACCAGTCCTACGACAGACTACAATGAGCAGTTCTTC
TRBV4-3	few	TRBJ2-2	NA	CASSQHYGDTGELFF	TGCGCCAGCAGCCAACATTACGGGGATACCGGGGAGCTGTTTTTT
TRBV15	NA	TRBJ2-2	NA	CATSRENSGSGELFF	TGTGCCACCAGCAGAGAGAATAGCGGTTCCGGGGAGCTGTTTTTT
TRBV29-1	NA	TRBJ1-1	NA	CSDRRNTEAFF	TGCAGCGACAGGAGGAACACTGAAGCTTTCTTT
TRBV4-3	NA	TRBJ2-1	TRBD2	CASSPTSGGAWEQFF	TGCGCCAGCAGCCCGACTAGCGGGGGGGCCTGGGAGCAGTTCTTC
TRBV4-3	once	TRBJ2-7	TRBD2	CASSQDGGLAGSYEQYF	TGCGCCAGCAGCCAAGATGGTGGCCTAGCGGGCTCCTACGAGCAGTACTTC
TRBV15	NA	TRBJ1-2	NA	CATSRAGTFGGYTF	TGTGCCACCAGCAGAGCTGGGACATTCGGGGGCTACACCTTC
TRBV11-2	NA	TRBJ2-1	NA	CASSLTGRGYNEQFF	TGTGCCAGCAGCTTAACGGGGAGAGGGTACAATGAGCAGTTCTTC
TRBV5-8	NA	TRBJ2-7	TRBD2	CASTSGLAGGHYEQYF	TGTGCCAGCACTTCCGGACTAGCGGGGGGGCACTACGAGCAGTACTTC
TRBV2	once	TRBJ1-1	NA	CASSEAGHMNTEAFF	TGTGCCAGCAGTGAAGCGGGCCATATGAACACTGAAGCTTTCTTT
TRBV28	NA	TRBJ1-3	NA	CASSGGIPGNTIYF	TGTGCCAGCTCTGGGGGGATCCCTGGAAACACCATATATTTT
TRBV18	once	TRBJ1-1	NA	CASSPVRGGGTEAFF	TGTGCCAGCTCACCGGTCCGGGGGGGCGGCACTGAAGCTTTCTTT
TRBV19	NA	TRBJ1-2	NA	CATAPGVFQYGYTF	TGTGCCACCGCACCCGGAGTATTTCAGTATGGCTACACCTTC
TRBV19	NA	TRBJ1-2	NA	CASSIVGRNYGYTF	TGTGCCAGTAGTATAGTGGGGCGGAACTATGGCTACACCTTC
TRBV2	NA	TRBJ1-2	NA	CASSEQGYGYTF	TGTGCCAGCAGTGAACAGGGGTATGGCTACACCTTC
TRBV10-2	NA	TRBJ1-5	TRBD1	CASSGQGANQPQHF	TGCGCCAGCAGCGGACAGGGGGCCAATCAGCCCCAGCATTTT
TRBV11-2	NA	TRBJ1-5	TRBD1	CASSLEGGMQPQHF	TGTGCCAGCAGCTTAGAAGGGGGCATGCAGCCCCAGCATTTT
TRBV7-9	once	TRBJ2-7	NA	CASSFLGREYEQYF	TGTGCCAGCAGCTTTTTAGGCAGGGAATACGAGCAGTACTTC
TRBV11-2	NA	TRBJ2-2	NA	CASSVFFGGELFF	TGTGCCAGCAGCGTATTCTTCGGCGGGGAGCTGTTTTTT
TRBV6-5	once	TRBJ1-4	TRBD1	CASSRTGTTNEKLFF	TGTGCCAGCAGTAGGACAGGCACAACTAATGAAAAACTGTTTTTT
TRBV3-1/TRBV3-2	NA	TRBJ2-2	NA	CASSQDRTRNTGELFF	TGTGCCAGCAGCCAAGATAGGACAAGGAACACCGGGGAGCTGTTTTTT
TRBV30	NA	TRBJ1-2	NA	CAWSFGSSYGYTF	TGTGCCTGGAGTTTCGGGTCGAGCTATGGCTACACCTTC
TRBV5-1	few	TRBJ1-4	NA	CASSSGQPNEKLFF	TGCGCCAGCAGCTCCGGACAGCCTAATGAAAAACTGTTTTTT
TRBV9	NA	TRBJ1-2	TRBD1	CASSVGLGGNGYTF	TGTGCCAGCAGCGTAGGGTTAGGGGGCAATGGCTACACCTTC
TRBV5-5	NA	TRBJ2-7	TRBD1	CASSLPGQVVDYEQYF	TGTGCCAGCAGCTTGCCGGGACAGGTAGTGGACTACGAGCAGTACTTC
TRBV19	once	TRBJ1-4	TRBD1	CASSLILGQGEKLFF	TGTGCCAGTAGTCTAATACTCGGACAGGGGGAAAAACTGTTTTTT
TRBV4-2	NA	TRBJ1-5	TRBD1	CASSQDGRGSYGQPQHF	TGTGCCAGCAGCCAAGATGGCAGGGGGTCTTACGGTCAGCCCCAGCATTTT
TRBV6-2/TRBV6-3	NA	TRBJ1-3	NA	CASSTGFPPGNTIYF	TGTGCCAGCAGTACAGGGTTTCCCCCTGGAAACACCATATATTTT
TRBV3-1/TRBV3-2	NA	TRBJ1-1	NA	CASSQDPLGNTEAFF	TGTGCCAGCAGCCAAGACCCCCTAGGGAACACTGAAGCTTTCTTT
TRBV4-2	NA	TRBJ2-5	NA	CASSQDPRVQETQYF	TGTGCCAGCAGCCAAGATCCCAGGGTTCAAGAGACCCAGTACTTC
TRBV28	once	TRBJ1-4	NA	CASSLGSASNEKLFF	TGTGCCAGCAGTTTAGGGTCAGCGAGTAATGAAAAACTGTTTTTT
TRBV5-1	NA	TRBJ2-1	NA	CASSLAGSVEQFF	TGCGCCAGCAGCTTGGCGGGTAGTGTAGAGCAGTTCTTC
TRBV5-5	NA	TRBJ1-2	TRBD1	CASSPGQGGGASGYTF	TGTGCCAGCAGCCCAGGACAGGGCGGAGGGGCTTCTGGCTACACCTTC
TRBV19	NA	TRBJ1-2	NA	CASSKEAGELSGYTF	TGTGCCAGTAGTAAGGAGGCAGGGGAGTTATCCGGCTACACCTTC
TRBV27	NA	TRBJ2-7	TRBD1	CASSLSGMGDRLAYEQYF	TGTGCCAGCAGTTTATCTGGTATGGGGGACAGACTCGCCTACGAGCAGTACTTC